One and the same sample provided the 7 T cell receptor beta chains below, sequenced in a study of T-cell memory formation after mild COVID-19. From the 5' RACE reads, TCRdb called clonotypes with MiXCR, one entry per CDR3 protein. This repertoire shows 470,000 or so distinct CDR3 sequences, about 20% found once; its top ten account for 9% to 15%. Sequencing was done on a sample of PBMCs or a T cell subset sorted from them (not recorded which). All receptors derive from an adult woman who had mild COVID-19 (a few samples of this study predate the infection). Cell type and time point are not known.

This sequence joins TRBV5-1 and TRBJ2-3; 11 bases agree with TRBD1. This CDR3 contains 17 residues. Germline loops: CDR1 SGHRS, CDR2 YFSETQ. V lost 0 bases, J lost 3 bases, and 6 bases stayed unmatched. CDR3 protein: CASSLGTGGEVTDTQYF. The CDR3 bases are TGCGCCAGCAGCTTGGGGACAGGGGGCGAGGTGACAGATACGCAGTATTTT.

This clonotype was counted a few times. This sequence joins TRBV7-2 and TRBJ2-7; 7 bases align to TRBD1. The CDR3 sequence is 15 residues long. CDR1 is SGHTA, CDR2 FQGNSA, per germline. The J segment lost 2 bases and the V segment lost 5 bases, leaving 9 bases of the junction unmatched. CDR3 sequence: CASSAPTGLTYEQYF. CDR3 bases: TGTGCCAGCAGCGCCCCGACAGGGCTCACCTACGAGCAGTACTTC.

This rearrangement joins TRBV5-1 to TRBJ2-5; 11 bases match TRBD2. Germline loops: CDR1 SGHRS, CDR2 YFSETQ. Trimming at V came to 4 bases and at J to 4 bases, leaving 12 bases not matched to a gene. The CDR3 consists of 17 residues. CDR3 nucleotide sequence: TGCGCCAGCAGCACTCTACTGACTAGCGGGACACCAGAGACCCAGTACTTC. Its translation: CASSTLLTSGTPETQYF.

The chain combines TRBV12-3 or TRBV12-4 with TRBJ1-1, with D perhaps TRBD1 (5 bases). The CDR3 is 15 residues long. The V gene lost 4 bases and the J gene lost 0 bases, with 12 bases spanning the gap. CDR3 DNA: TGTGCCAGCAGTTGGCAGGGTACTATGAACACTGAAGCTTTCTTT. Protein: CASSWQGTMNTEAFF.

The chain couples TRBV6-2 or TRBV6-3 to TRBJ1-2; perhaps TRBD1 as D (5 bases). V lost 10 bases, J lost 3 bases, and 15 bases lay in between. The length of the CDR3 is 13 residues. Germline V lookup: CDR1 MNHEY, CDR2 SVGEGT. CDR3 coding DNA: TGTGCCACCCGAACCCCGACAGACTATGGCTACACCTTC. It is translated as CATRTPTDYGYTF.

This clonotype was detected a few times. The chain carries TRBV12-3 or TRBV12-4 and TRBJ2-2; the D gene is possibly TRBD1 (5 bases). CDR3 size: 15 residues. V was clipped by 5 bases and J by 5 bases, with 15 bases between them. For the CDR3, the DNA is TGTGCCAGCAGTCCCGTGGTACCAGGGACCGGGGAGCTGTTTTTT. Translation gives CASSPVVPGTGELFF.

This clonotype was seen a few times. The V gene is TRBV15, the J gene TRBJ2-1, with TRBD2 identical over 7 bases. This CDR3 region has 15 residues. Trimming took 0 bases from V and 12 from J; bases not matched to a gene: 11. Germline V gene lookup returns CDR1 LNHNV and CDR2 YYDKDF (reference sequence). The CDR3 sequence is CATSRDRVTGRSQFF. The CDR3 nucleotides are TGTGCCACCAGCAGAGATAGGGTAACCGGGAGGTCGCAGTTCTTC.